These 32 T cell receptor beta chains originate from one sample sequenced in a study of shared clonotypes between healthy human individuals. Data came from immunoSEQ multiplex PCR; TCRdb stores just in-frame clones and leaves some out. The sample contains about 520,000 clones, about 84% of which appear only once. The sequenced material came from PBMCs. The source of these receptors is a woman aged 40 to 50 in good health. Some clones in this sample may be carry-over from other donors' samples.

As to this clone: A much larger clone is a single base away; this may be a read error. This rearrangement joins TRBV7-8 to TRBJ1-3, with D possibly matching TRBD1 (5 bases). The CDR3 runs 14 residues. CDR1 is SGHVS, CDR2 FQNEAQ, per germline. The ends were cut back, 0 bases at V and 2 bases at J, with 5 bases in the middle. CDR3 coding DNA: TGTGCCAGCAGCTTAGCAGGGGCTGGAAACACCATATATTTT. As protein: CASSLAGAGNTIYF.

There are a few counts of this clone. With a much larger clone just one base away, this may be a read error. This rearrangement joins TRBV9 to TRBJ2-2; the match to TRBD1 covers 7 bases. The CDR3 is made up of 16 amino acids. With 4 bases clipped from V and 0 bases from J, the junction kept 6 bases outside the gene matches. CDR1 SGDLS and CDR2 YYNGEE come from the germline V gene. The CDR3 loop reads CASSPRTGANTGELFF. The CDR3 nucleotides read TGTGCCAGCAGCCCTCGGACAGGAGCGAACACCGGGGAGCTGTTTTTT. Full variable domain (outside the CDR3, taken from reference TRBV9 and TRBJ2-2): DSGVTQTPKHLITATGQRVTLRCSPRSGDLSVYWYQQSLDQGLQFLIQYYNGEERAKGNILERFSAQQFPDLHSELNLSSLELGDSALYFCASSPRTGANTGELFFGEGSRLTVL.

As to this clone: One base separates it from a far larger clone, so it is likely a read error. V and J are TRBV25-1 and TRBJ2-3; 13 nucleotides align to TRBD2. In germline, CDR1 is MGHDK, CDR2 SYGVNS. This CDR3 contains 18 residues. The ends lost 4 bases at V and 2 bases at J; junction bases unmatched: 9. CDR3 in DNA: TGTGCCAGCAGTGTACTAGCGGGAGGGATCTTCGTCACAGATACGCAGTATTTT. Translating it yields CASSVLAGGIFVTDTQYF.

V and J are TRBV30 and TRBJ2-5; perhaps TRBD2 as D (6 bases). The ends were cut back, 5 bases at V and 7 bases at J, with 17 bases in the middle. CDR1 is GTSNPN and CDR2 is SVGIG in the germline V gene (reference sequence). The CDR3 consists of 13 residues. The CDR3 DNA follows: TGTGCCTGGGGCGCCGGGGGTCTGGTGACCCAGTACTTC. Encoded protein: CAWGAGGLVTQYF.

V gene TRBV2 combines with J gene TRBJ2-7, with D hard to call. V shed 6 bases and J shed 3 bases, with 3 bases lying between them. The V gene's germline CDR1 is SNHLY and CDR2 FYNNEI. The CDR3 contains 10 residues. CDR3 sequence (DNA): TGTGCCAGCAGGTACTACGAGCAGTACTTC. Amino acids: CASRYYEQYF.

This clone showed up just once. The rearrangement links TRBV11-2 to TRBJ2-5; D gene unclear. The CDR3 contains 15 residues. With 1 base removed from V and 1 base from J, the gap between germline ends came to 10 bases. Germline V gives CDR1 SGHAT, CDR2 FQNNGV. Written as DNA, the CDR3 is TGTGCCAGCAGCTTAGTGGGATACCTCCAAGAGACCCAGTACTTC. It encodes CASSLVGYLQETQYF.

The chain combines TRBV7-9 with TRBJ1-1; 10 bases line up with TRBD1. The CDR3 consists of 13 residues. From germline, CDR1 is SEHNR and CDR2 FQNEAQ (reference sequence). With 5 bases clipped from V and 4 bases from J, the junction kept 1 base outside the gene matches. This CDR3 is CASSGQGGTEAFF. The CDR3, as DNA: TGTGCCAGCAGCGGACAGGGGGGCACTGAAGCTTTCTTT.

The table lists this clone with a few counts. One base separates it from a far larger clone, so it is likely a read error. This CDR3 reads CAGSLDRGGNQPQHF. CDR3 sequence (DNA): TGTGCCGGCAGCTTAGATCGAGGGGGCAATCAGCCCCAGCATTTT. The chain couples TRBV11-2 to TRBJ1-5; a weak D match, TRBD1 (5 bases). Germline V lookup: CDR1 SGHAT, CDR2 FQNNGV. CDR3 length equals 15 residues.

Comments on this clone: This CDR3 is also generated by other DNA sequences in the sample. CDR3 loop: CASSLAETQYF. CDR3 in DNA: TGTGCCAGCAGTTTAGCGGAGACCCAGTACTTC. This sequence joins TRBV28 and TRBJ2-5, with D unresolved. CDR1 and CDR2 from the germline V gene are MDHEN and SYDVKM. The CDR3 spans 11 residues. Trimming cost V 2 bases and J 5 bases, with 3 bases left between them.

This clone was observed once. This chain uses TRBV5-1 with TRBJ1-5; TRBD1 is a possible D gene (5 bases). The CDR3 runs 14 residues. Germline CDR1 and CDR2: SGHRS and YFSETQ. The ends were cut back, 0 bases at V and 5 bases at J, with 9 bases in the middle. The CDR3 nucleotides are TGCGCCAGCAGCTTGGGGGGGAAGGATCAGCCCCAGCATTTT. Protein sequence: CASSLGGKDQPQHF. The variable domain in full, with the rest retrieved from reference TRBV5-1 and TRBJ1-5, is KAGVTQTPRYLIKTRGQQVTLSCSPISGHRSVSWYQQTPGQGLQFLFEYFSETQRNKGNFPGRFSGRQFSNSRSEMNVSTLELGDSALYLCASSLGGKDQPQHFGDGTRLSIL.

The chain couples TRBV4-1 to TRBJ2-7; D is ambiguous. The CDR3 contains 13 residues. Trimming took off 3 bases at V and 2 bases at J, with 8 bases between the two ends. The germline V gene encodes CDR1 MGHRA and CDR2 YSYEKL. CDR3 nucleotides: TGCGCCAGCAGCCAGTTCGGAGCCTACGAGCAGTACTTC. Its translation: CASSQFGAYEQYF.

In its sample, this clone was seen once. The chain uses TRBV6-5 and TRBJ2-2; perhaps TRBD2 as D (6 bases). The germline gives CDR1 MNHEY, CDR2 SVGAGI. This CDR3 comprises 12 residues. The CDR3 reads CASLTSSGELFF. The CDR3 coding sequence is TGTGCGAGCCTGACTAGTTCTGGGGAGCTGTTTTTT.

The rearrangement joins TRBV7-6 to TRBJ2-3; a weak D match, TRBD2 (5 bases). The CDR3 length is 12 residues. Germline CDR1 and CDR2: SGHVS and FNYEAQ. Trimming cost V 5 bases and J 3 bases, with 6 bases left between them. The CDR3 loop reads CASSTGTDTQYF. In nucleotides, the CDR3 is TGTGCCAGCAGCACGGGGACAGATACGCAGTATTTT.

Comments on this clone: With a far larger clone one base away, a read error is the likely cause. The chain carries TRBV6-5 and TRBJ2-5; a possible D gene is TRBD2 (6 bases). This CDR3 is 15 amino acids long. The V gene's germline CDR1 is MNHEY and CDR2 SVGAGI. As DNA, the CDR3 is TGTGCCAGCAGTTACTCTTTAGACCGCGGGGAGACCAAGTACTTC. Residues: CASSYSLDRGETKYF.

The chain has TRBV30 and TRBJ1-2, with TRBD1 matching 8 bases. The CDR3 contains 21 residues. The junction had 23 bases not matched to a gene; V was cut back by 0 bases and J by 2 bases. CDR1 is GTSNPN and CDR2 is SVGIG in the germline V gene (reference sequence). The CDR3 protein is CAWSVRGALRDRPSPNYGYTF. CDR3 DNA sequence: TGTGCCTGGAGTGTACGAGGGGCACTCAGGGACAGGCCCTCCCCCAACTATGGCTACACCTTC.

This clone appeared once. The chain employs TRBV5-6 and TRBJ2-5, with 7 bases identical to TRBD1. This CDR3 comprises 16 residues. Germline loops: CDR1 SGHDT, CDR2 YYEEEE. J lost 6 bases, V lost 0 bases, and 11 bases had no gene match. CDR3 sequence reads: CASSLASQGWGKTQYF. DNA of the CDR3: TGTGCCAGCAGCTTGGCCTCACAGGGGTGGGGAAAGACCCAGTACTTC.

The chain joins TRBV28 to TRBJ1-1, with D perhaps matching TRBD1 (6 bases). The germline V gene has CDR1 MDHEN and CDR2 SYDVKM. V was pared by 3 bases and J by 7 bases, with 9 bases between. The CDR3 is made up of 12 amino acids. The CDR3 bases are TGTGCCAGCAGTTTTGCAGGGGTTGAAGCTTTCTTT. It translates to CASSFAGVEAFF.

Note on this clone: With only one base between it and a far larger clone, this is likely a read error. The same CDR3 is also encoded by other DNA sequences in this sample. The chain carries TRBV7-7 and TRBJ2-5, with a tentative D call TRBD1 (6 bases). The CDR3 loop spans 14 amino acids. Germline V CDR1 and CDR2: SSHAT, FNYEAQ (reference sequence). The CDR3 DNA is TGTGCTAGTAGCCCCGGACAGACAAAAGAGACCCAGTACTTC. It encodes CASSPGQTKETQYF.

V usage is TRBV28 and J usage is TRBJ1-1; D is possibly TRBD1 (6 bases). CDR1 and CDR2 (germline): MDHEN, SYDVKM. Trimming stripped 4 bases from V and 0 bases from J, with 18 bases between. This CDR3 spans 17 amino acids. Here the CDR3 DNA reads TGTGCCAGCAGTTCAATTACAGGGACTGGGATGAACACTGAAGCTTTCTTT. Its translation: CASSSITGTGMNTEAFF.

The chain has TRBV19 and TRBJ2-7; possible D gene TRBD2, 6 bases. V lost 5 bases to trimming and J lost 6 bases, with 14 bases between them. The CDR3 runs 13 residues. Germline CDR1 reads LNHDA; CDR2 reads SQIVND (reference sequence). The CDR3 region is CASSGRLVSEQYF. CDR3 in DNA: TGTGCCAGTAGTGGCCGACTAGTCTCCGAGCAGTACTTC.

The chain uses TRBV18 and TRBJ2-7; 8 bases fit TRBD2. Germline CDR1 KGHSH, CDR2 LQKENI. J was trimmed by 4 bases and V by 3 bases; bases with no gene match: 5. This CDR3 has 14 amino acids. CDR3 region: CASSPEREIYEQYF. The CDR3 nucleotides are TGTGCCAGCTCACCGGAGCGGGAGATTTACGAGCAGTACTTC.

This clone was observed once. The chain is built from TRBV28 and TRBJ2-7; no reliable D call. V dropped 5 bases and J dropped 1 base, with 18 bases sitting between them. The CDR3 sequence is 16 residues long. The germline V gene encodes CDR1 MDHEN and CDR2 SYDVKM. The CDR3 spells CASSEFGRPGSYEQYF. CDR3 DNA sequence: TGTGCCAGCAGTGAATTCGGACGGCCCGGTTCCTACGAGCAGTACTTC.

CDR3 residues: CASSREGLAGVTGELFF. In DNA form, the CDR3 reads TGTGCCAGCTCTCGTGAAGGACTAGCGGGAGTTACCGGGGAGCTGTTTTTT. This chain joins TRBV18 and TRBJ2-2; 13 nucleotides line up with TRBD2. Germline trimming cut 6 bases from V and 5 bases from J; bases unmatched to any gene: 9. Per germline, CDR1 KGHSH and CDR2 LQKENI. This CDR3 spans 17 amino acids.

The rearrangement joins TRBV2 to TRBJ2-3, with 12 bases identical to TRBD1. The germline CDR1 and CDR2 sequences are SNHLY and FYNNEI. With 7 bases clipped from V and 5 bases from J, the junction kept 4 bases outside the gene matches. The CDR3 loop spans 14 amino acids. CDR3 bases: TGTGCCAGCACTCGGGACAGGGGGCAAGATACGCAGTATTTT. Protein: CASTRDRGQDTQYF.

The V call is TRBV7-2, the J call TRBJ2-1; TRBD2 agrees at 10 bases. The germline CDR1 and CDR2 sequences are SGHTA and FQGNSA. This CDR3 comprises 15 residues. V was clipped by 4 bases and J by 4 bases; unmatched bases: 4. The CDR3 DNA reads as TGTGCCAGCAGCTCTAGCGGGAGATCATACAATGAGCAGTTCTTC. Amino acid sequence: CASSSSGRSYNEQFF.

The V and J genes are TRBV11-2 and TRBJ2-3; 12 nucleotides align to TRBD2. The CDR3 extends over 17 amino acids. The germline V gene encodes CDR1 SGHAT and CDR2 FQNNGV. J was trimmed by 0 bases and V by 6 bases; bases with no gene match: 7. The chain's CDR3 is CASRRLGLAGSTDTQYF. The CDR3 DNA reads as TGTGCCAGCAGGCGACTGGGACTAGCGGGCAGCACAGATACGCAGTATTTT.

CDR3 bases: TGTGCCAGCAGGCCTAGCAAGAGCTCCTACAATGAGCAGTTCTTC. Its translation: CASRPSKSSYNEQFF. This rearrangement joins TRBV27 to TRBJ2-1; a possible D gene is TRBD2 (5 bases). CDR3 length: 15 residues. With 6 bases removed from V and 0 bases from J, the gap between germline ends came to 12 bases. The germline gives CDR1 MNHEY, CDR2 SMNVEV (reference sequence).

The chain uses TRBV27 and TRBJ2-4; TRBD2 agrees at 10 bases. Germline V lookup: CDR1 MNHEY, CDR2 SMNVEV (reference sequence). J was trimmed by 0 bases and V by 6 bases; bases with no gene match: 8. This CDR3 has 17 residues. The CDR3 region is CASSPGLAALAKNIQYF. The CDR3 DNA sequence: TGTGCCAGCAGCCCAGGACTAGCGGCTTTAGCCAAAAACATTCAGTACTTC.

This clone was observed a handful of times. With a far larger clone one base away, a read error is the likely cause. This chain uses TRBV30 with TRBJ1-5, with TRBD1 matching over 7 bases. Germline V gene lookup returns CDR1 GTSNPN and CDR2 SVGIG (reference sequence). The CDR3 is made up of 13 amino acids. The J segment lost 5 bases and the V segment lost 5 bases, leaving 6 bases of the junction unmatched. The CDR3 loop reads CAWSTGAYQPQHF. The CDR3 DNA follows: TGTGCCTGGTCCACAGGGGCCTATCAGCCCCAGCATTTT.

The V call is TRBV11-1, the J call TRBJ2-7; D is perhaps TRBD1 (5 bases). V gave up 4 bases and J gave up 4 bases, with 11 bases separating them. From germline, CDR1 is SGHAT and CDR2 FQDESV (reference sequence). This CDR3 has 13 amino acids. CDR3 amino acids: CASSSDRQYEQYF. In nucleotides, the CDR3 is TGTGCCAGCAGCTCTGACAGACAATACGAGCAGTACTTC.

This clone was counted a few times. This probably arose from a read error, given a far larger clone one base away. The sample carries other DNA sequences with the same CDR3. The chain carries TRBV4-3 and TRBJ2-7; 7 bases align to TRBD2. The V and J ends lost 1 base and 3 bases, in that order; junction bases with no gene match: 12. The CDR3 sequence is 17 residues long. Germline V gives CDR1 LGHNA, CDR2 YSLEER. CDR3 bases: TGCGCCAGCAGCCAAGGAGCTGGCAGCGGGGTCCGCTACGAGCAGTACTTC. It encodes CASSQGAGSGVRYEQYF.

V is TRBV7-2 and J is TRBJ2-1; 7 bases line up with TRBD2. Germline lookup yields CDR1 SGHTA and CDR2 FQGNSA. The CDR3 sequence is 14 residues long. J lost 8 bases, V lost 1 base, and 5 bases had no gene match. The CDR3 DNA is TGTGCCAGCAGCTTAGTATGGACTAGTTATGAGCAGTTCTTC. Amino acids: CASSLVWTSYEQFF. Full variable domain (outside the CDR3, taken from reference TRBV7-2 and TRBJ2-1): GAGVSQSPSNKVTEKGKDVELRCDPISGHTALYWYRQSLGQGLEFLIYFQGNSAPDKSGLPSDRFSAERTGGSVSTLTIQRTQQEDSAVYLCASSLVWTSYEQFFGPGTRLTVL.